Given below is one T cell receptor (beta chain) in context. This sequence may be a read error, since a much larger clone differs from it by one base. The data stem from a study of T cells in Graves' hyperthyroidism and ophthalmopathy. Newly diagnosed hyperthyroidism patients aged 18 to 65 years had disease lasting under 2 months. The PBMCs studied were ones that came from roughly 9.4 ml fresh peripheral blood. The CDR3 has 15 residues. Per the germline V gene, CDR1 is KGHSH and CDR2 is LQKENI. From RNA transcripts, TCR beta CDR3 regions were amplified. First-round RT-PCR targeting the TCR CDR3 was performed with the HTBI primer set. In TCRdb, the multiplex PCR reads were re-called with MiXCR into one record per CDR3 protein. The sample shows approximately 740,000 distinct CDR3 sequences, about 15% of them seen only once.

This clonotype was sampled from a woman aged 18-35 years with Graves' hyperthyroidism. The chain is built from TRBV18 and TRBJ2-2, with TRBD2 as a possible D gene (5 bases). The sequenced material came from blood. CDR3: CASSPPPENTGEPFF. The CDR3, as DNA: TGTGCCAGCTCACCACCGCCAGAGAACACCGGGGAGCCGTTTTTT.